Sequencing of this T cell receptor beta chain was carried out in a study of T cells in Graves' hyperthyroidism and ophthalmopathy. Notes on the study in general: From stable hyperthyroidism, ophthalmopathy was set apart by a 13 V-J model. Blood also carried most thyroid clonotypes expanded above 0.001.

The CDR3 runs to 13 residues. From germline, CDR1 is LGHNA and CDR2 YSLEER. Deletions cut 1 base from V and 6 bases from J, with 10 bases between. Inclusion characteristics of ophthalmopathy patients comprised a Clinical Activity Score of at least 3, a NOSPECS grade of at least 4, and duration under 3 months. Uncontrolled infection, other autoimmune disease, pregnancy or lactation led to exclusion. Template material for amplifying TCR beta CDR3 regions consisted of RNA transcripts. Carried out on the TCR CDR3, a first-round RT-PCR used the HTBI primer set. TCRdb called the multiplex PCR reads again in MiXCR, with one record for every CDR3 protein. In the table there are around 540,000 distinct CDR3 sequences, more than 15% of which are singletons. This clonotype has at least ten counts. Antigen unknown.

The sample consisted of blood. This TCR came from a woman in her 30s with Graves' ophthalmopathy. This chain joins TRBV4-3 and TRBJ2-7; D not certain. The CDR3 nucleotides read TGCGCCAGCAGCCAAGGCAGGACGGGCGAGCAGTACTTC. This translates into CASSQGRTGEQYF.